Below, one TCR beta chain is given with its context. It has no known antigen specificity. Nothing much larger sits one base from this clone, and base qualities are not available. According to the study, the label for this sample's time point signals: baseline before first vaccination. Samples from vaccinated people were obtained from the UK trials COV001 and COV002, which included a single-blind randomized controlled phase 2/3 trial of AZD1222 (ChAdOx1 nCoV-19) in healthy adults. For TCRbeta chain sequencing, PBMC samples from trial participants were taken at day 0 and at day 28 after the second dose. The CDR3 regions of human TCRbeta chains were subjected to immunosequencing. Regarding the original processing steps: TCRs in the repertoires were compared against a reference library of SARS-CoV-2-specific TCRs that had been generated with the MIRA antigen-specificity platform. Breadth was defined as the fraction of unique TCRs that were SARS-CoV-2-associated. Depth was defined as the fraction of total T cells that were SARS-CoV-2-associated. Using the MIRA data, every spike-specific TCR was mapped to the spike region that the TCR reacted to and assigned to either a CD4 or a CD8 class. Log10-transformed breadth and depth values were compared by one-way ANOVA with Sidak's multiple comparisons tests. As stored in TCRdb, this immuneACCESS dataset retains in-frame rearrangements with V and J assigned. A fraction of the clones does not appear; measured against another copy, unresolved V genes explain less than half of the discrepancy, and the remainder lacks a known reason. V and J calls plus clone size are reproduced from that table; the DNA served to infer D and trimming. This sample is represented by about 140,000 clones; more than 70% of them were singletons. The biggest ten clones account for 2.5% to 3.5% of the sample.

Via the germline V gene, CDR1 is SNHLY and CDR2 FYNNEI. From V the trimming removes 6 bases and from J it removes 1 base, while the gene matches leave 5 bases of the junction unaccounted for. The CDR3 has 14 amino acids, counting the end cysteine and phenylalanine. Only the CDR3 portion is preserved as DNA: 42 bases, with reading frame beginning at the first base. The sample belongs to a study of T cell responses to AZD1222 COVID-19 vaccine listed by TCRdb under 2021. About the full investigation: AZD1222 recipients with second doses at about 4 weeks or about 12 weeks were pooled, because spike-specific TCR depth and breadth did not differ between schedules. TCR sequencing was performed for approximately 240 trial participants, of whom 200 to 210 were given two doses of AZD1222 and 26 were given two doses of MenACWY control vaccine. Trial participants were enrolled into age subgroups of 18-55, 56-69 and 70-plus years, which contained around 150, 28 and 57 TCR-sequenced participants, respectively. On the study overall, not on this receptor specifically: Because no day 14 peak-response samples were available, repertoires were characterized only after the peak T cell response. Reportedly, close to half of the unique spike-specific TCRs recognized epitopes lying outside the regions that are mutated in the B.1.351 and B.1.1.7 variants. Conclusions about previously exposed vaccinees are limited, since just 5 to 7 AZD1222 recipients were seropositive for SARS-CoV-2 at baseline. Most participants were white British and females outnumbered males, and the authors suggested that clonal diversity may have been underestimated. In the small 56-69-year group, the increase in depth fell short of significance, most likely because of low power. After two AZD1222 doses, spike-specific TCR breadth and depth were significantly higher than at day 0 and than in MenACWY recipients. The whole spike protein was spanned by vaccine-associated CD4 TCRs, and dominant responses were seen in regions 160-218 and 743-854.

Recombination linked TRBV2 to TRBJ1-1, with TRBD1 matching 7 junction bases. The sample consisted of peripheral blood, taken on day 0 of AZD1222 vaccination. The clonotype was recovered from an adult in good health. The CDR3 reads CASSPTGWNTEAFF. In nucleotides, the sequence is TGTGCCAGCAGCCCGACAGGGTGGAACACTGAAGCTTTCTTT.